This TCR beta chain was documented in a study of T cells in Graves' hyperthyroidism and ophthalmopathy. Study results and limitations: Most thyroid clonotypes expanded above 0.001 appeared in blood too.

Amplification of TCR beta CDR3 regions was performed using RNA transcripts as template. The HTBI primer set served for first-round RT-PCR of the TCR CDR3. TCRdb redid the calling of the multiplex PCR reads with MiXCR, one entry per CDR3 protein. This table has about 480,000 distinct CDR3 sequences, roughly 22% appearing once. Trimming removed 0 bases from V and 5 bases from J, with 11 bases in between. The CDR3 length is 14 residues. Germline V gives CDR1 DFQATT, CDR2 SNEGSKA (reference sequence). Orbital computed tomography, thyroid ultrasound, serum thyroxine and TRAb, and clinical symptoms together informed the diagnoses. In regard to this clonotype: Its antigen is not known.

The chain combines TRBV20-1 with TRBJ2-1, with D tentatively TRBD1 or TRBD2 (5 bases each). Sequenced input: blood. This receptor was taken from a woman in her 70s with Graves' ophthalmopathy. The CDR3 here is CSAREGVGDNEQFF. In DNA form, the CDR3 reads TGCAGTGCTAGAGAGGGGGTGGGGGACAATGAGCAGTTCTTC.